This TCR beta chain derives from a study of T cell responses to AZD1222 COVID-19 vaccine. General study results and limits: Researchers took repertoire samples only after the peak T cell response had come. Clonal diversity was possibly underestimated, and white British individuals and females predominated among donors.

Turning to this clone: Its antigen is unidentified.

From germline, CDR1 is SGHRS and CDR2 YFSETQ. Trimming pared 4 bases from V and 0 bases from J, leaving 11 bases between. CDR3 size: 15 residues. Profiling relied on immunoSEQ multiplex PCR, and the TCRdb table lists in-frame clones only, not all of them. The sample holds about 54,000 clones, roughly 85% seen once. This TCR was sampled from an adult in good health. This sequence joins TRBV5-1 and TRBJ1-3; D uncertain. The sequences come from peripheral blood, collected on day 0 of AZD1222 vaccination. The DNA for the CDR3 is TGCGCCAGCAGCCCTAGACCGAGCTCTGGAAACACCATATATTTT. As protein: CASSPRPSSGNTIYF. Using reference TRBV5-1 and TRBJ1-3 for the parts outside the CDR3, the full variable domain is KAGVTQTPRYLIKTRGQQVTLSCSPISGHRSVSWYQQTPGQGLQFLFEYFSETQRNKGNFPGRFSGRQFSNSRSEMNVSTLELGDSALYLCASSPRPSSGNTIYFGEGSWLTVV.